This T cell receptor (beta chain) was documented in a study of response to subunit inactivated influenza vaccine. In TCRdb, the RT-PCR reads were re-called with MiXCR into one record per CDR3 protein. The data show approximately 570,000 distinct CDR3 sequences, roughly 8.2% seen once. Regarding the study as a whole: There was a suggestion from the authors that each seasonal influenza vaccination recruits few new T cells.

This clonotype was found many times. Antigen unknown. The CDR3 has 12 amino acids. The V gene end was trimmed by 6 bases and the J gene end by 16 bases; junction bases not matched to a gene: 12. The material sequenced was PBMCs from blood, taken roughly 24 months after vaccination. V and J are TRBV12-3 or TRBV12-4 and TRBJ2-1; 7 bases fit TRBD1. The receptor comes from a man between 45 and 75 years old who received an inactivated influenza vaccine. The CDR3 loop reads CASSPRDRPEFF. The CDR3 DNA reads TGTGCCAGCAGCCCACGGGACAGACCCGAATTCTTC.